These 27 T cell receptor beta chains share one sample of origin, sequenced in a study of blood T cell repertoires in COVID-19. Measured with immunoSEQ multiplex PCR; TCRdb has only the in-frame clones, and not every one. The table records roughly 250,000 clones, around 89% of them present only once. The sequencing input was PBMCs or T cells enriched from blood (not recorded which). The receptors were sampled from a man aged 40-49 years who had recovered from COVID-19.

The rearrangement uses TRBV4-3 and TRBJ1-2; D remains unclear. Looked up from germline, CDR1 is LGHNA and CDR2 is YSLEER. The CDR3 runs to 14 residues. V lost 1 base to trimming and J lost 5 bases, with 11 bases between them. DNA of the CDR3: TGCGCCAGCAGCCAAGGGAACAGATTTTATGGCTACACCTTC. Its translation: CASSQGNRFYGYTF.

The chain recombines TRBV28 with TRBJ1-1, with TRBD1 matching over 9 bases. Per the germline V gene, CDR1 is MDHEN and CDR2 is SYDVKM. The trim removed 8 bases at V and 4 bases at J, leaving 5 bases unmatched. The CDR3 sequence is 13 residues long. The CDR3 here is CASGTGYSTEAFF. The CDR3, as DNA: TGTGCCAGCGGGACAGGGTACAGCACTGAAGCTTTCTTT. The entire variable domain, with the rest obtained from reference TRBV28 and TRBJ1-1, is as follows: DVKVTQSSRYLVKRTGEKVFLECVQDMDHENMFWYRQDPGLGLRLIYFSYDVKMKEKGDIPEGYSVSREKKERFSLILESASTNQTSMYLCASGTGYSTEAFFGQGTRLTVV.

The V call is TRBV5-5, the J call TRBJ1-1; D perhaps matches TRBD1 (6 bases). V lost 4 bases to trimming and J lost 4 bases, with 20 bases between them. In germline, CDR1 is SGHKS, CDR2 YYEKEE (reference sequence). This CDR3 region has 16 residues. CDR3 loop: CASSPRTVLEGTEAFF. The CDR3 region has the DNA TGTGCCAGCAGCCCCCGGACAGTCCTTGAGGGCACTGAAGCTTTCTTT. Variable domain in full (rest from reference TRBV5-5 and TRBJ1-1): DAGVTQSPTHLIKTRGQQVTLRCSPISGHKSVSWYQQVLGQGPQFIFQYYEKEERGRGNFPDRFSARQFPNYSSELNVNALLLGDSALYLCASSPRTVLEGTEAFFGQGTRLTVV.

As DNA, the CDR3 is TGTGCCACTTCGACAGGGGGCGCAAACAATGAGCAGTTCTTC. Translated: CATSTGGANNEQFF. V and J are TRBV19 and TRBJ2-1; 10 bases match TRBD1. CDR1 is LNHDA and CDR2 is SQIVND in the germline V gene (reference sequence). The CDR3 loop spans 14 amino acids. V was clipped by 10 bases and J by 5 bases; unmatched bases: 8. Variable domain in full (rest from reference TRBV19 and TRBJ2-1): DGGITQSPKYLFRKEGQNVTLSCEQNLNHDAMYWYRQDPGQGLRLIYYSQIVNDFQKGDIAEGYSVSREKKESFPLTVTSAQKNPTAFYLCATSTGGANNEQFFGPGTRLTVL.

The chain combines TRBV5-4 with TRBJ2-5, with D maybe TRBD1 (5 bases). V was pared by 7 bases and J by 1 base, with 17 bases between. Germline V CDR1 and CDR2: SGHNT, YYREEE (reference sequence). The CDR3 length is 15 residues. The CDR3 DNA reads as TGTGCCAGCGTCGATATAAGGGGCAGCCAAGAGACCCAGTACTTC. Its protein product is CASVDIRGSQETQYF.

A single count supports this clone. The chain joins TRBV5-1 to TRBJ2-7; TRBD1 might be the D (5 bases). This CDR3 is 14 amino acids long. Per germline, CDR1 SGHRS and CDR2 YFSETQ. V lost 0 bases and J lost 4, with 11 bases in between. Here the CDR3 DNA reads TGCGCCAGCAGCTTGGTCTTAGGGGCTTACGAGCAGTACTTC. It translates to CASSLVLGAYEQYF.

The gene calls are TRBV7-9 and TRBJ2-3; 8 nucleotides line up with TRBD1. The J segment lost 5 bases and the V segment lost 5 bases, leaving 9 bases of the junction unmatched. The CDR3 has 15 amino acids. The V gene's germline CDR1 is SEHNR and CDR2 FQNEAQ (reference sequence). CDR3 nucleotide sequence: TGTGCCAGCAGCCTCAGGGGGCGCACTGTAGATACGCAGTATTTT. Translation gives CASSLRGRTVDTQYF.

This chain uses TRBV5-1 with TRBJ2-3; D ambiguous. V lost 1 base to trimming and J lost 1 base, with 4 bases between them. The CDR3 loop spans 13 amino acids. Germline values: CDR1 SGHRS, CDR2 YFSETQ. The CDR3 loop is CASSLTGTDTQYF. DNA for the CDR3: TGCGCCAGCAGCTTGACAGGCACAGATACGCAGTATTTT.

In its sample, this clone was seen once. CDR3 residues: CAISRNLAGLTDTQYF. The CDR3 coding sequence is TGTGCCATCAGCCGCAATCTAGCGGGACTCACAGATACGCAGTATTTT. The J gene is TRBJ2-3, the V gene TRBV10-3, with TRBD2 matching over 9 bases. Germline V gene sequence: CDR1 ENHRY, CDR2 SYGVKD. The CDR3 has 16 residues. V lost 6 bases to trimming and J lost 2 bases; unmatched junction nucleotides: 9.

CDR3 protein: CASSERGSLGQPQHF. The CDR3 DNA is TGCGCCAGCAGTGAGCGGGGGTCCCTGGGTCAGCCCCAGCATTTT. The V and J genes are TRBV10-1 and TRBJ1-5, with D perhaps TRBD1 (5 bases). The V end lost 2 bases, the J end lost 6 bases, and 14 bases lay between the germline ends. The germline CDR1 and CDR2 sequences are WNHNN and SYGVQD (reference sequence). This CDR3 is built from 15 residues.

The V and J genes are TRBV11-1 and TRBJ2-7, with D possibly being TRBD1 (6 bases). This CDR3 has 15 amino acids. Germline values: CDR1 SGHAT, CDR2 FQDESV (reference sequence). Trimming cost V 5 bases and J 9 bases, with 23 bases left between them. The CDR3 region is CASSDNSLYRARQYF. The CDR3 bases are TGTGCCAGCAGCGACAATTCACTCTACAGGGCGCGGCAGTACTTC.

The rearrangement joins TRBV11-2 to TRBJ2-7, with 8 positions matching TRBD1. Germline V CDR1 and CDR2: SGHAT, FQNNGV. The J segment lost 5 bases and the V segment lost 1 base, leaving 7 bases of the junction unmatched. This CDR3 is built from 15 residues. The CDR3 reads CASSLAYDRGNEQYF. In nucleotides, the CDR3 is TGTGCCAGCAGCTTAGCTTACGACAGGGGTAACGAGCAGTACTTC.

The chain joins TRBV4-1 to TRBJ1-5; a possible D gene is TRBD1 (6 bases). Trimming stripped 1 base from V and 1 base from J, with 17 bases between. The germline V gene encodes CDR1 MGHRA and CDR2 YSYEKL. CDR3 length: 18 residues. The CDR3 sequence: CASSQGPPGQMSNQPQHF. The CDR3 DNA is TGCGCCAGCAGCCAAGGGCCCCCCGGACAGATGAGCAATCAGCCCCAGCATTTT.

The DNA for the CDR3 is TGTGCCAGCAGCTGGGATTTCGGGACATACGTTGTTGGCTCCTACAATGAGCAGTTCTTC. This codes for CASSWDFGTYVVGSYNEQFF. The gene calls are TRBV5-8 and TRBJ2-1; D might be TRBD1 (6 bases). Trimming cost V 3 bases and J 0 bases, with 25 bases left between them. The CDR3 length is 20 residues. Germline V gene lookup returns CDR1 SGHTS and CDR2 YDEGEE.

This clone has just one count. The CDR3 reads CAWSVLFRGGETQYF. The CDR3 DNA reads TGTGCCTGGAGTGTACTATTTCGGGGGGGGGAGACCCAGTACTTC. The chain couples TRBV30 to TRBJ2-5, with 8 positions matching TRBD2. There are 15 residues in the CDR3. Germline CDR1 and CDR2: GTSNPN and SVGIG (reference sequence). J gave up 5 bases and V 0 bases, and 8 bases lay outside the gene matches.

The chain carries TRBV6-6 and TRBJ1-5; 12 bases line up with TRBD1. With 2 bases clipped from V and 5 bases from J, the junction kept 1 base outside the gene matches. Germline V gene lookup returns CDR1 MNHNY and CDR2 SVGAGI (reference sequence). The length of the CDR3 is 15 residues. CDR3 region: CASSYRDRGHQPQHF. The CDR3 DNA reads as TGTGCCAGCAGTTACCGGGACAGGGGGCATCAGCCCCAGCATTTT.

This clone was observed a handful of times. The V gene is TRBV29-1, the J gene TRBJ2-7; 9 bases agree with TRBD1. Germline CDR1 SQVTM, CDR2 ANQGSEA. CDR3 length: 14 amino acids. V was pared by 6 bases and J by 3 bases, with 9 bases of the junction left unmatched. The DNA of the CDR3 is TGCAGCGTCCGACGGACAGGGGAGGACTACGAGCAGTACTTC. It yields the protein CSVRRTGEDYEQYF.

This clone was observed a few times. This chain joins TRBV2 and TRBJ2-3, with a possible D match to TRBD2 (7 bases). Germline CDR1 and CDR2: SNHLY and FYNNEI. V was pared by 8 bases and J by 5 bases, with 14 bases between. CDR3 length: 13 amino acids. This chain's CDR3 is CASGGGRGDTQYF. The CDR3 DNA is TGTGCCAGCGGGGGGGGCCGGGGAGATACGCAGTATTTT.

The chain couples TRBV10-3 to TRBJ2-7, with 8 bases fitting TRBD1. The germline CDR1 and CDR2 sequences are ENHRY and SYGVKD. V gave up 2 bases and J gave up 4 bases; unmatched junction bases: 10. The CDR3 has 16 amino acids. The CDR3 loop reads CAISEGLDRGGYEQYF. DNA for the CDR3: TGTGCCATCAGTGAGGGGCTTGACAGGGGCGGGTACGAGCAGTACTTC.

V usage is TRBV6-2 or TRBV6-3 and J usage is TRBJ1-5, with no clear D. This CDR3 contains 14 residues. Trimming shortened V by 7 bases and J by 2 bases, and 12 bases separated the two germline ends. Germline values: CDR1 MNHEY, CDR2 SVGEGT. The CDR3 nucleotides are TGTGCCAGCACCCCCGGGGTCGGCAATCAGCCCCAGCATTTT. Translation gives CASTPGVGNQPQHF.

This chain uses TRBV9 with TRBJ2-6; D remains unclear. V was trimmed by 5 bases and J by 0 bases, leaving 9 bases between them. Germline values: CDR1 SGDLS, CDR2 YYNGEE. CDR3 size: 15 residues. CDR3 bases: TGTGCCAGCAGGCTAAGTGACTCTGGGGCCAACGTCCTGACTTTC. Residues: CASRLSDSGANVLTF.

The genes are TRBV3-1 (or the pseudogene TRBV3-2) and TRBJ2-1, with 9 bases aligning to TRBD2. The CDR3 totals 17 residues. Germline V gene data show CDR1 as LGHDT and CDR2 as YNNKEL (reference sequence). The trim removed 1 base at V and 2 bases at J, leaving 6 bases unmatched. CDR3 in DNA: TGTGCCAGCAGCCAAGCCATTTCTAGCGGGACCTACAATGAGCAGTTCTTC. It translates to CASSQAISSGTYNEQFF.

The chain is built from TRBV5-1 and TRBJ1-6; D is unclear. The V gene's germline CDR1 is SGHRS and CDR2 YFSETQ. This CDR3 is built from 16 residues. V was shortened by 0 bases and J by 8 bases, with 15 bases between the two germline ends. CDR3 residues: CASSLEYAGVDSPLHF. The DNA of the CDR3 is TGCGCCAGCAGCTTGGAATATGCCGGAGTGGATTCACCCCTCCACTTT. The variable domain in full, with the rest retrieved from reference TRBV5-1 and TRBJ1-6, is KAGVTQTPRYLIKTRGQQVTLSCSPISGHRSVSWYQQTPGQGLQFLFEYFSETQRNKGNFPGRFSGRQFSNSRSEMNVSTLELGDSALYLCASSLEYAGVDSPLHFGNGTRLTVT.

The CDR3 protein is CASSSSGWSSYNEQFF. In DNA form, the CDR3 reads TGTGCCAGCAGCTCTAGCGGGTGGAGCTCCTACAATGAGCAGTTCTTC. This chain uses TRBV28 with TRBJ2-1, with TRBD2 identical over 8 bases. The junction had 7 bases not matched to a gene; V was cut back by 6 bases and J by 0 bases. Germline CDR1 reads MDHEN; CDR2 reads SYDVKM. The CDR3 contains 16 residues.

This rearrangement joins TRBV29-1 to TRBJ1-2, with 7 bases that match TRBD1. V was pared by 6 bases and J by 4 bases, with 5 bases of the junction left unmatched. Germline assignment: CDR1 SQVTM and CDR2 ANQGSEA. This CDR3 has 12 residues. As DNA, the CDR3 is TGCAGCGTGGGACAGTCTACCTATGGCTACACCTTC. Its translation is CSVGQSTYGYTF.

This chain links TRBV6-5 with TRBJ2-7; TRBD2 agrees at 10 bases. V shed 4 bases and J 4 bases; nucleotides not matched to a gene: 4. The CDR3 totals 14 residues. CDR1 MNHEY and CDR2 SVGAGI come from the germline V gene. DNA of the CDR3: TGTGCCAGCAGTTTCTCTAGCGGGAGTTACGAGCAGTACTTC. Protein product: CASSFSSGSYEQYF.

This clone occurred once. The chain uses TRBV14 and TRBJ1-3; the D gene is possibly TRBD1 (5 bases). Germline V gene sequence: CDR1 SGHDN, CDR2 FVKESK. V was trimmed by 0 bases and J by 2 bases, leaving 14 bases between them. The CDR3 totals 17 residues. CDR3 residues: CASSQDWGRVPGNTIYF. The CDR3 DNA is TGTGCCAGCAGCCAAGATTGGGGCAGGGTACCTGGAAACACCATATATTTT. The full variable domain, with the rest looked up from reference TRBV14 and TRBJ1-3, is EAGVTQFPSHSVIEKGQTVTLRCDPISGHDNLYWYRRVMGKEIKFLLHFVKESKQDESGMPNNRFLAERTGGTYSTLKVQPAELEDSGVYFCASSQDWGRVPGNTIYFGEGSWLTVV.